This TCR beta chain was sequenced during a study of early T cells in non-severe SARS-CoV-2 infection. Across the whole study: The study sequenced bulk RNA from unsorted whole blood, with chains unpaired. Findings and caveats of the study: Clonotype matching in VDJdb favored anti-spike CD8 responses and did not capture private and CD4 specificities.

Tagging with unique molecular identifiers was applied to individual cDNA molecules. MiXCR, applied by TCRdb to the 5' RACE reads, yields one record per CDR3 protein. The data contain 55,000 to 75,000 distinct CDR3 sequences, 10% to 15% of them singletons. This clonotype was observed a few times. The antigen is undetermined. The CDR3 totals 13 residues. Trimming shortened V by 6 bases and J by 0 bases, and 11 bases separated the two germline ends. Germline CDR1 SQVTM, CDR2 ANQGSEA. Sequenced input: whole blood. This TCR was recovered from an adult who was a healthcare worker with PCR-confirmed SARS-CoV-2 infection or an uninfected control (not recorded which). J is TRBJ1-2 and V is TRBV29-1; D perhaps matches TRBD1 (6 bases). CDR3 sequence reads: CSVLDSPNYGYTF. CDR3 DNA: TGCAGCGTGCTGGACAGCCCTAACTATGGCTACACCTTC.